One sample yielded the 29 T cell receptor beta chains listed below, sequenced in a study of blood T cell repertoires in COVID-19 (dated by TCRdb to between 2020 and 2021). Library preparation was by the immunoSEQ multiplex PCR assay. TCRdb stores this immuneACCESS table with in-frame sequences only. Part of the clones is absent; in the studies checked, under half of the shortfall reflects unresolved V genes, and no reason is known for the rest. The sample data list hundreds of thousands of clones, and around 90% of these were observed just once. In total, the top ten clones hold roughly 1% of the sample. The sequenced sample consisted of peripheral blood. The receptors originated from a woman aged 40 to 55 with COVID-19, enrolled during active disease.

The V gene is TRBV7-9, the J gene TRBJ2-3; 8 bases fit TRBD2. Germline-derived CDR1 and CDR2 are SEHNR and FQNEAQ (reference sequence). The CDR3 is 17 residues long. Unmatched junction bases numbered 7, after V lost 1 base and J lost 1 base. The CDR3 loop is CASSLGVSGGRTDTQYF. DNA for the CDR3: TGTGCCAGCAGCTTAGGCGTGAGCGGGGGACGCACAGATACGCAGTATTTT.

The chain links TRBV28 to TRBJ2-1, with a possible D match to TRBD1 (6 bases). V lost 5 bases to trimming and J lost 8 bases, with 25 bases between them. The CDR3 runs 17 residues. CDR1 and CDR2 from the germline V gene are MDHEN and SYDVKM. The CDR3 spells CASSDPRGRVGLYEQFF. The DNA of the CDR3 is TGTGCCAGCAGTGACCCCAGGGGTAGGGTTGGTCTGTATGAGCAGTTCTTC.

The chain uses TRBV9 and TRBJ1-2; D is possibly TRBD1 (5 bases). Deletions cut 3 bases from V and 4 bases from J, with 16 bases between. This CDR3 comprises 15 residues. Germline assignment: CDR1 SGDLS and CDR2 YYNGEE. CDR3 in DNA: TGTGCCAGCAGCGACCGACCAGGGTCCGCCTATGGCTACACCTTC. Translation: CASSDRPGSAYGYTF.

This clone was observed a single time. The V call is TRBV7-8, the J call TRBJ1-2; TRBD1 might be the D (5 bases). Germline V gene data show CDR1 as SGHVS and CDR2 as FQNEAQ. The CDR3 runs to 13 residues. V lost 1 base to trimming and J lost 8 bases, with 11 bases between them. DNA for the CDR3: TGTGCCAGCAGCTTAGAGCGGGGGAGAGGCTACACCTTC. Amino acids: CASSLERGRGYTF.

The rearrangement joins TRBV12-3 or TRBV12-4 to TRBJ2-3, with D hard to call. The ends were cut back, 6 bases at V and 3 bases at J, with 4 bases in the middle. This CDR3 has 11 residues. The CDR3 DNA reads as TGTGCCAGCAGGTCTACAGATACGCAGTATTTT. Translating gives CASRSTDTQYF.

V usage is TRBV2 and J usage is TRBJ2-4; 12 bases line up with TRBD2. V was pared by 6 bases and J by 2 bases, with 14 bases of the junction left unmatched. The CDR3 has 19 residues. Germline V gene lookup returns CDR1 SNHLY and CDR2 FYNNEI. This CDR3 reads CASRKPGLAGQLPKNIQYF. CDR3 nucleotide sequence: TGTGCCAGCAGAAAACCGGGACTAGCGGGCCAGTTGCCCAAAAACATTCAGTACTTC.

V usage is TRBV15 and J usage is TRBJ2-5; D is undetermined. V was clipped by 1 base and J by 0 bases, with 15 bases between them. This CDR3 is 17 amino acids long. The germline V gene has CDR1 LNHNV and CDR2 YYDKDF (reference sequence). The chain's CDR3 is CATSRVALLADQETQYF. The CDR3 DNA is TGTGCCACCAGCAGAGTGGCTTTATTGGCGGACCAAGAGACCCAGTACTTC. The full variable domain, rest sourced from reference TRBV15 and TRBJ2-5, is DAMVIQNPRYQVTQFGKPVTLSCSQTLNHNVMYWYQQKSSQAPKLLFHYYDKDFNNEADTPDNFQSRRPNTSFCFLDIRSPGLGDTAMYLCATSRVALLADQETQYFGPGTRLLVL.

The rearrangement joins TRBV30 to TRBJ1-5, with 7 bases identical to TRBD1. Unmatched junction bases numbered 8, after V lost 5 bases and J lost 7 bases. In germline, CDR1 is GTSNPN, CDR2 SVGIG (reference sequence). The CDR3 totals 13 residues. Here the CDR3 reads CAWSAGGKQPQHF. The CDR3 nucleotides are TGTGCCTGGTCAGCAGGGGGGAAACAGCCCCAGCATTTT.

This clone was recorded once. The V gene is TRBV30, the J gene TRBJ2-1; 8 nucleotides match TRBD2. The CDR3 is 13 residues long. The V gene's germline CDR1 is GTSNPN and CDR2 SVGIG (reference sequence). V was clipped by 7 bases and J by 0 bases; unmatched bases: 2. CDR3 nucleotides: TGTGCCTTCGCGGGAGGCTCCTACAATGAGCAGTTCTTC. It yields the protein CAFAGGSYNEQFF.

The chain combines TRBV11-2 with TRBJ2-5, with TRBD2 identical over 7 bases. V shed 4 bases and J 5 bases; nucleotides not matched to a gene: 10. Germline V CDR1 and CDR2: SGHAT, FQNNGV. The CDR3 contains 15 residues. The CDR3, as DNA: TGTGCCAGCAGCTCTAGCGGCGGGACGTCCGAGACCCAGTACTTC. It is translated as CASSSSGGTSETQYF. Full variable domain (missing parts from reference TRBV11-2 and TRBJ2-5): EAGVAQSPRYKIIEKRQSVAFWCNPISGHATLYWYQQILGQGPKLLIQFQNNGVVDDSQLPKDRFSAERLKGVDSTLKIQPAKLEDSAVYLCASSSSGGTSETQYFGPGTRLLVL.

This chain links TRBV2 with TRBJ2-7, with D maybe TRBD1 (5 bases). V lost 8 bases, J lost 3 bases, and 11 bases lay in between. CDR3 size: 12 residues. The germline V gene has CDR1 SNHLY and CDR2 FYNNEI. This CDR3 reads CASRAGNYEQYF. CDR3 bases: TGTGCCAGCCGGGCAGGGAACTACGAGCAGTACTTC.

This clone was counted a single time. The V and J genes are TRBV27 and TRBJ1-1, with a possible D match to TRBD1 (5 bases). This CDR3 is 15 amino acids long. V was shortened by 2 bases and J by 6 bases, with 16 bases between the two germline ends. Germline values: CDR1 MNHEY, CDR2 SMNVEV (reference sequence). CDR3 residues: CASSLGTRGGAEAFF. CDR3 nucleotides: TGTGCCAGCAGTTTAGGGACCCGGGGGGGAGCTGAAGCTTTCTTT.

This chain uses TRBV14 with TRBJ1-2; 12 nucleotides align to TRBD1. The V gene end was trimmed by 0 bases and the J gene end by 8 bases; junction bases not matched to a gene: 7. Germline CDR1 SGHDN, CDR2 FVKESK. CDR3 size: 16 residues. Here the CDR3 reads CASSQDYRDRGQGYTF. CDR3 nucleotides: TGTGCCAGCAGCCAAGATTACCGGGACAGGGGGCAAGGCTACACCTTC.

Remarks on this clone: The sample carries other DNA sequences with the same CDR3. This chain uses TRBV7-9 with TRBJ1-3; D gene ambiguous. Germline V lookup: CDR1 SEHNR, CDR2 FQNEAQ (reference sequence). CDR3 length: 13 residues. Between the trimmed V and J ends, which lost 4 bases and 4 bases, there was a span of 8 bases. The CDR3 spells CASSSGSGNTIYF. CDR3 nucleotide sequence: TGTGCCAGCAGCTCCGGGTCGGGAAACACCATATATTTT.

The chain employs TRBV5-4 and TRBJ1-2; TRBD1 is a possible D gene (5 bases). The CDR3 extends over 14 amino acids. The germline V gene encodes CDR1 SGHNT and CDR2 YYREEE (reference sequence). Trimming removed 5 bases from V and 3 bases from J, with 14 bases in between. The CDR3 region has the DNA TGTGCCAGCAGTTGGCGGGGGGGGGACTATGGCTACACCTTC. Its translation: CASSWRGGDYGYTF.

The CDR3 reads CASGQTTSPNEKLFF. CDR3 DNA sequence: TGCGCCAGCGGACAGACGACTAGCCCTAATGAAAAACTGTTTTTT. V gene TRBV5-1 combines with J gene TRBJ1-4; TRBD1 is a possible D gene (6 bases). Germline V gene lookup returns CDR1 SGHRS and CDR2 YFSETQ. V dropped 7 bases and J dropped 3 bases, with 16 bases sitting between them. This CDR3 spans 15 amino acids. The complete variable domain, with remaining parts taken from reference TRBV5-1 and TRBJ1-4, reads KAGVTQTPRYLIKTRGQQVTLSCSPISGHRSVSWYQQTPGQGLQFLFEYFSETQRNKGNFPGRFSGRQFSNSRSEMNVSTLELGDSALYLCASGQTTSPNEKLFFGSGTQLSVL.

The rearrangement links TRBV11-1 to TRBJ1-2; no definite D call. V lost 5 bases to trimming and J lost 5 bases, with 18 bases between them. The CDR3 has 15 amino acids. Germline CDR1 SGHAT, CDR2 FQDESV (reference sequence). In DNA form, the CDR3 reads TGTGCCAGCAGCCCGAATTCGGGTGGGAGGTATGGCTACACCTTC. This encodes CASSPNSGGRYGYTF.

The chain couples TRBV4-3 to TRBJ2-3; 7 nucleotides align to TRBD1. There are 16 residues in the CDR3. The V gene's germline CDR1 is LGHNA and CDR2 YSLEER. The junction had 6 bases not matched to a gene; V was cut back by 1 base and J by 2 bases. For the CDR3, the DNA is TGCGCCAGCAGCCAAGCCGGGACAGCTACCACAGATACGCAGTATTTT. It is translated as CASSQAGTATTDTQYF.

The CDR3 DNA is TGTGCCAGCAGCTTGACCCTAGCGGGAGACACGGGGCGGGAGTTCTTC. This encodes CASSLTLAGDTGREFF. The rearrangement uses TRBV5-6 and TRBJ2-1; TRBD2 matches 10 bases. V was clipped by 1 base and J by 14 bases; unmatched bases: 15. CDR3 length equals 16 residues. Germline values: CDR1 SGHDT, CDR2 YYEEEE.

A single count supports this clone. The chain employs TRBV6-2 or TRBV6-3 and TRBJ1-2; 9 bases align to TRBD1. With 5 bases clipped from V and 0 bases from J, the junction kept 1 base outside the gene matches. Germline CDR1 MNHEY, CDR2 SVGEGT. The CDR3 length is 14 residues. CDR3 DNA: TGTGCCAGCAGTCGGACAGGGGCTAACTATGGCTACACCTTC. This encodes CASSRTGANYGYTF.

V gene TRBV5-1 combines with J gene TRBJ2-3, with 9 positions matching TRBD2. CDR3 size: 16 residues. Germline lookup yields CDR1 SGHRS and CDR2 YFSETQ. J was trimmed by 3 bases and V by 2 bases; bases with no gene match: 7. CDR3 DNA sequence: TGCGCCAGCAGCTTTGGACTAGCGACAGTTACAGATACGCAGTATTTT. This translates into CASSFGLATVTDTQYF.

The chain links TRBV7-3 to TRBJ1-2; the D gene is possibly TRBD1 (6 bases). The CDR3 has 18 residues. The germline V gene has CDR1 SGHTA and CDR2 FQGTGA. V lost 1 base and J lost 0, with 18 bases in between. The CDR3 protein is CASSLNGRDTDSNYGYTF. The DNA for the CDR3 is TGTGCCAGCAGCTTAAACGGAAGGGACACCGATTCTAACTATGGCTACACCTTC. The full variable domain, its missing parts supplied by reference TRBV7-3 and TRBJ1-2, is GAGVSQTPSNKVTEKGKYVELRCDPISGHTALYWYRQSLGQGPEFLIYFQGTGAADDSGLPNDRFFAVRPEGSVSTLKIQRTERGDSAVYLCASSLNGRDTDSNYGYTFGSGTRLTVV.

The chain carries TRBV4-3 and TRBJ1-3, with D possibly being TRBD1 (5 bases). V lost 0 bases and J 0 bases, leaving 15 bases between the germline ends. This CDR3 has 18 amino acids. The germline V gene has CDR1 LGHNA and CDR2 YSLEER. This CDR3 reads CASSQESGGRSSGNTIYF. Here the CDR3 DNA reads TGCGCCAGCAGCCAAGAGAGCGGGGGGAGAAGCTCTGGAAACACCATATATTTT.

The J gene is TRBJ1-1, the V gene TRBV9; 7 nucleotides align to TRBD1. This CDR3 spans 15 amino acids. Germline V CDR1 and CDR2: SGDLS, YYNGEE. V dropped 0 bases and J dropped 5; count of bases not matched to a gene: 7. This chain's CDR3 is CASSVGQGEETEAFF. DNA of the CDR3: TGTGCCAGCAGCGTAGGACAGGGCGAGGAAACTGAAGCTTTCTTT.

The chain combines TRBV30 with TRBJ1-3; no clear D gene. Germline loops: CDR1 GTSNPN, CDR2 SVGIG (reference sequence). The V end lost 8 bases, the J end lost 0 bases, and 14 bases lay between the germline ends. The CDR3 has 14 residues. The CDR3 nucleotides read TGTGCCCATGAGACAATTTCCTCTGGAAACACCATATATTTT. Its protein is CAHETISSGNTIYF.

The chain combines TRBV4-3 with TRBJ1-6; no definite D call. Trimming removed 1 base at V and 4 bases at J, with 5 bases between. CDR1 and CDR2 from the germline V gene are LGHNA and YSLEER. The CDR3 is 14 amino acids. CDR3 in amino acids: CASSQGRYNSPLHF. CDR3 nucleotides: TGCGCCAGCAGCCAAGGGCGGTATAATTCACCCCTCCACTTT.

V usage is TRBV7-3 and J usage is TRBJ2-3; tentative D call: TRBD1 (5 bases). Trimming left V 4 bases short and J 1 base short, with 12 bases between. The CDR3 contains 15 residues. Germline V gene data show CDR1 as SGHTA and CDR2 as FQGTGA. CDR3 bases: TGTGCCAGCAGCTGGGGCTCTATGGGCACAGATACGCAGTATTTT. This gives the protein CASSWGSMGTDTQYF.

This rearrangement joins TRBV15 to TRBJ2-1, with TRBD2 matching 10 bases. This CDR3 is 18 amino acids long. Trimming cost V 0 bases and J 10 bases; bases outside gene matches: 15. The V gene's germline CDR1 is LNHNV and CDR2 YYDKDF (reference sequence). CDR3 region: CATSREWRTSGSSGEQFF. In DNA form, the CDR3 reads TGTGCCACCAGCAGAGAATGGAGGACTAGCGGATCTTCGGGGGAGCAGTTCTTC.

J is TRBJ1-2 and V is TRBV27; 8 bases are a match to TRBD1. The trim removed 6 bases at V and 4 bases at J, leaving 7 bases unmatched. The V gene's germline CDR1 is MNHEY and CDR2 SMNVEV (reference sequence). The CDR3 spans 14 residues. The DNA of the CDR3 is TGTGCCAGCAGACCAGCCGGGACAGGCTATGGCTACACCTTC. This translates into CASRPAGTGYGYTF.